This T cell receptor (beta chain) was profiled in a study of T cell repertoires in ileal Crohn's disease. Between the trimmed V and J ends, which lost 5 bases and 1 base, there was a span of 9 bases. The germline V gene encodes CDR1 SGHNT and CDR2 YYREEE (reference sequence). The CDR3 has 13 amino acids. The repertoire was sequenced with immunoSEQ multiplex PCR; TCRdb's copy has only in-frame clones and lacks some. The sample holds about 6,500 clones; around 70% are singletons and the top ten take 15% to 20%. Findings and limits, study-wide: Every patient over 26.8% clonality showed endoscopic recurrence. Mucosal expansions were suggested to be mainly CD8 T cells. Compared with non-smokers, active smokers at surgery showed more clonal expansions.

As regards this clone: As yet, its antigen is unknown.

The sample comprised ileal tissue. The sequence derives from an adult with Crohn's disease. The V gene is TRBV5-4, the J gene TRBJ1-1; D ambiguous. The CDR3 loop is CASSRDKNTEAFF. The CDR3 DNA sequence: TGTGCCAGCAGTCGCGACAAGAACACTGAAGCTTTCTTT. The whole variable domain, remainder taken from reference TRBV5-4 and TRBJ1-1, is ETGVTQSPTHLIKTRGQQVTLRCSSQSGHNTVSWYQQALGQGPQFIFQYYREEENGRGNFPPRFSGLQFPNYSSELNVNALELDDSALYLCASSRDKNTEAFFGQGTRLTVV.